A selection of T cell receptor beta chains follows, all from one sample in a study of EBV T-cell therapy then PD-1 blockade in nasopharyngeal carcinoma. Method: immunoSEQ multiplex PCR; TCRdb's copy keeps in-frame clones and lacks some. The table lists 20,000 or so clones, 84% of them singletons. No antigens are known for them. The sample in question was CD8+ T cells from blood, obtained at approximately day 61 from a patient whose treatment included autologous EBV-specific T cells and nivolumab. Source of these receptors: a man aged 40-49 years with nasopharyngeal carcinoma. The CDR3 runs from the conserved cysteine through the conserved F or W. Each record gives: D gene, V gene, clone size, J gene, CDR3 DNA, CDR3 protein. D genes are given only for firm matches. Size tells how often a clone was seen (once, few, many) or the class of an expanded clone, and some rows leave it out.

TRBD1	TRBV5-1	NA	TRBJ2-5	TGCGCCAGCAGCCCCTGGACAGGGCAAGAGACCCAGTACTTC	CASSPWTGQETQYF
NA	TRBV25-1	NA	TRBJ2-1	TGTGCCAGTGGGGATGAGCAGTTCTTC	CASGDEQFF
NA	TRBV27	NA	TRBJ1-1	TGTGCCAGCAGTTTATGGGGGCCAGGGAGCACTGAAGCTTTCTTT	CASSLWGPGSTEAFF
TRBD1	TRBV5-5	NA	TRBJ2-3	TGTGCCAGCAGCTGGCGACAGGGGCTCACAGATACGCAGTATTTT	CASSWRQGLTDTQYF
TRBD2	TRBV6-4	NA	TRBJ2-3	TGTGCCAGCAGTGTGCTAGCGGGGGGCACAGATACGCAGTATTTT	CASSVLAGGTDTQYF
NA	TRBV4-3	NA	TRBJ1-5	TGCGCCAGCAGCCAAGAAGGATGGACGGCGCCCCAGCATTTT	CASSQEGWTAPQHF
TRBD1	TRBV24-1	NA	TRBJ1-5	TGTGCCACCAGTGACGGGACAGGGGGTACCAATCAGCCCCAGCATTTT	CATSDGTGGTNQPQHF
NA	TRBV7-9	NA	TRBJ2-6	TGTGCCACTGCGGACAGATCCTCTGGGGCCAACGTCCTGACTTTC	CATADRSSGANVLTF
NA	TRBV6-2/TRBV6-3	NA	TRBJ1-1	TGTGCCAGCAGTTACGGGGGCAGGACTGAAGCTTTCTTT	CASSYGGRTEAFF
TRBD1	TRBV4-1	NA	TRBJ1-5	TGCGCCAGCAGCCAACTGGACAGGGTAAATCAGCCCCAGCATTTT	CASSQLDRVNQPQHF
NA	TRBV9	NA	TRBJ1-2	TGTGCCAGCAGCGTAGGGGGACCTAACTATGGCTACACCTTC	CASSVGGPNYGYTF
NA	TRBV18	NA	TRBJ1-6	TGTGCCAGCTCACCATCGGACCGGAGCTCCTATAATTCACCCCTCCACTTT	CASSPSDRSSYNSPLHF
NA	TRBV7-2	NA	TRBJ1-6	TGTGCCAGCAGCTCCGGACAGACCTCTAATTCACCCCTCCACTTT	CASSSGQTSNSPLHF
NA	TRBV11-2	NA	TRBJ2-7	TGTGCCAGCAGCTTAGAAGGGGAACACGAGCAGTACTTC	CASSLEGEHEQYF
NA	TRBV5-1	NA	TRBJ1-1	TGCGCCAGCAGCTTGGACGATTCCACTGAAGCTTTCTTT	CASSLDDSTEAFF
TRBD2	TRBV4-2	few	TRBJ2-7	TGTGCCAGCAGCCACGGCGGGGGTGGCTACGAGCAGTACTTC	CASSHGGGGYEQYF
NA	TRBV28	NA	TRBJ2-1	TGTGCCAGCAGCGCTCCGGGGGCGCTTGGGAATGAGCAGTTCTTC	CASSAPGALGNEQFF
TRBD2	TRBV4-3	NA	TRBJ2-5	TGCGCCAGCAGCCAAAAGCGGGGGGGTAATCAAGAGACCCAGTACTTC	CASSQKRGGNQETQYF
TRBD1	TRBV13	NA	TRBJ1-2	TGTGCCAGCAGCTTACTTGGACAGGAAGTCTATGGCTACACCTTC	CASSLLGQEVYGYTF
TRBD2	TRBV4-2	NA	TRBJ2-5	TGTGCCAGCAGCCCCCTAGCGGGGGACTCGGAGACCCAGTACTTC	CASSPLAGDSETQYF
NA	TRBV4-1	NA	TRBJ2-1	TGCGCCAGCAGCCAAGCCAGGGTAGCCTACAATGAGCAGTTCTTC	CASSQARVAYNEQFF
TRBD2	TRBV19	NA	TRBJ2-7	TGTGCCAGTAGTTCCCGGGGGGAGGATACCCCCTACGAGCAGTACTTC	CASSSRGEDTPYEQYF
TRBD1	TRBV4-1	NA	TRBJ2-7	TGCGCCAGCAGCCAGGCTGACAGGGGCTACGAGCAGTACTTC	CASSQADRGYEQYF
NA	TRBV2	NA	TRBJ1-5	TGTGCCAGCAATTCGCCCGGGACGTTAGTCTATAGCAATCAGCCCCAGCATTTT	CASNSPGTLVYSNQPQHF
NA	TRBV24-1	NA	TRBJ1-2	TGTGCCACCAGTAGGCCGTTCTATGGCTACACCTTC	CATSRPFYGYTF
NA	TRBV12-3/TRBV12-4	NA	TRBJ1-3	TGTGCCAGCAGTTTAGGAGGGCCCCCCATATATTTT	CASSLGGPPIYF
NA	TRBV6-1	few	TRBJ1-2	TGTGCCAGCAGTGAGGCAGGAATTGACTATGGCTACACCTTC	CASSEAGIDYGYTF
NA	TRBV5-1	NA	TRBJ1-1	TGCGCCAGCACCGAAGAGGTGGGGGCTTGGAACACTGAAGCTTTCTTT	CASTEEVGAWNTEAFF
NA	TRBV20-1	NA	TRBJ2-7	TGCAGTGCTAGTAAGGGATTCGAGCAGTACTTC	CSASKGFEQYF
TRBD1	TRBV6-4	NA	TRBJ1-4	TGTGCCAGCAGTCCGGACAGGGTTAATGAAAAACTGTTTTTT	CASSPDRVNEKLFF
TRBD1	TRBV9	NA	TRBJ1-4	TGTGCCAGCAGCCCCCCGGGACAGGGAGGTGAAAAACTGTTTTTT	CASSPPGQGGEKLFF
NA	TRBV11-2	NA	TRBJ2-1	TGTGCCAGCAGCGGAAATGGGGAGGGGGGCTTGTCCTACAATGAGCAGTTCTTC	CASSGNGEGGLSYNEQFF
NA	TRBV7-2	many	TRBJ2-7	TGTGCCAGCAGCTTAGAAACCCCGTCCGAGCAGTACTTC	CASSLETPSEQYF
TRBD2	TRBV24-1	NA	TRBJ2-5	TGTGCCACCAGTCCCGGGGGGGAAGATTTAAGAGAGACCCAGTACTTC	CATSPGGEDLRETQYF
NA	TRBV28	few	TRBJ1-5	TGTGCCAGCAGTTTAGTTGTCGGGGACTGGGATCAGCCCCAGCATTTT	CASSLVVGDWDQPQHF
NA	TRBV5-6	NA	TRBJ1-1	TGTGCCGGCGCCTCGGGGAACACTGAAGCTTTCTTT	CAGASGNTEAFF
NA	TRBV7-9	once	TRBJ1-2	TGTGCCAGCAGCTTAGTGGGGAGCCCCTTTGGCTACACCTTC	CASSLVGSPFGYTF
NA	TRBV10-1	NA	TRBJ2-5	TGCGCCAGCAGTGAGTACCAAGAGACCCAGTACTTC	CASSEYQETQYF
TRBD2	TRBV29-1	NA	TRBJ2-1	TGCAGCGATAGCGGGAGCTCCTACAATGAGCAGTTCTTC	CSDSGSSYNEQFF
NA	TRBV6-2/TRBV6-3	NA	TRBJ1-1	TGTGCCAGCAGTTTAGACCGTGAAGGGGGATGGACTGAAGCTTTCTTT	CASSLDREGGWTEAFF
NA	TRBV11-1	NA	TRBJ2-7	TGTGCCAGCAGCTTACGGGGCAGGGCCTACGAGCAGTACTTC	CASSLRGRAYEQYF
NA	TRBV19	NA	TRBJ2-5	TGTGCCAGTAGTATAAAAGAGCCGGGGGGCGAAGGAGAGACCCAGTACTTC	CASSIKEPGGEGETQYF
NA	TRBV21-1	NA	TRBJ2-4	TGTGCCAGCAGCAAAGGGGCAGCCCCCAAAAACATTCAGTACTTC	CASSKGAAPKNIQYF
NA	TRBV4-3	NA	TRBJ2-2	TGCGCCAGCAGCCCGGTCAGGGGGGCCGGGGAGCTGTTTTTT	CASSPVRGAGELFF
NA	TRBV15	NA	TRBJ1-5	TGTGCCACCAGCAGAGCGACCTCCCCTTGGCCCCAGCATTTT	CATSRATSPWPQHF
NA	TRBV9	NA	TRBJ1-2	TGTGCCAGCAGTCAAGAGGGTGGGGGCTACACCTTC	CASSQEGGGYTF
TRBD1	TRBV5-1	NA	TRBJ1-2	TGCGCCAGCAGCTTACAGGGGGGCCAGGATGGCTACACCTTC	CASSLQGGQDGYTF
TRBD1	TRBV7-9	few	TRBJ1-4	TGTGCCAGCAGCTCCACAGGGGCCTCTAATGAAAAACTGTTTTTT	CASSSTGASNEKLFF
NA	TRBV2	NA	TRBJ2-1	TGTGCCAGCAGTGAGCTGGGGGTCGCGCAGTTCTTC	CASSELGVAQFF